This entry describes one T cell receptor (beta chain). V gave up 8 bases and J gave up 6 bases, with 10 bases separating them. CDR1 and CDR2 (germline): MNHEY, SVGAGI. The length of the CDR3 is 11 residues. This entry comes from a study of blood T cell repertoires in COVID-19. Study at large: There were acute and convalescent COVID-19 samples, and they came from the United States, Italy and Spain. PBMCs, B-cell-depleted T cells, or T cells provided the cDNA or gDNA that made up the material.

In the source study's methods: Estimated nucleated cell counts came from reference gene primer amplification. The data were produced by immunoSEQ multiplex PCR, yet TCRdb's version contains in-frame clones alone and is incomplete. From that table come the V and J calls and clone size; the DNA was used to work out D and trimming. The table records some 160,000 clones, about 89% of them present only once. Material for sequencing was peripheral blood. V gene TRBV6-5 combines with J gene TRBJ1-1; D is unresolved. This TCR came from a man aged 55 to 69 with acute or convalescent COVID-19. CDR3 DNA sequence: TGTGCCAGCGGGAGTTCGGCTGAAGCTTTCTTT. It codes for CASGSSAEAFF.